What follows describes a single T cell receptor (beta chain). The target antigen is unknown. This specimen belongs to a study of T cell responses to AZD1222 COVID-19 vaccine. Findings and caveats of the study: The number of AZD1222 recipients seropositive at baseline was only 6 or 7. There were mostly white British donors and more females than males, and clonal diversity was possibly underestimated. After the peak T cell response, and only then, were repertoires sampled.

Trimming cost V 8 bases and J 2 bases, with 12 bases left between them. Germline CDR1 is MDHEN and CDR2 is SYDVKM. CDR3 length: 13 amino acids. Using immunoSEQ multiplex PCR, the repertoire was profiled, and TCRdb retains in-frame clones only, with some absent. The repertoire consists of under 200,000 clones, with 87% occurring once and the leading ten covering approximately 2.7%. J is TRBJ1-1 and V is TRBV28; D gene uncertain. This clonotype was obtained from an adult in good health. The specimen comprised peripheral blood, sampled on day 0 of MenACWY control vaccination. CDR3 nucleotides: TGTGCCAGCGCACAACGGGTTAACACTGAAGCTTTCTTT. Translation gives CASAQRVNTEAFF. The full variable domain, in which reference TRBV28 and TRBJ1-1 provide the parts outside the CDR3, is DVKVTQSSRYLVKRTGEKVFLECVQDMDHENMFWYRQDPGLGLRLIYFSYDVKMKEKGDIPEGYSVSREKKERFSLILESASTNQTSMYLCASAQRVNTEAFFGQGTRLTVV.